This TCR beta chain was documented in a study of T cells in Graves' hyperthyroidism and ophthalmopathy. The overall study: Prior to any treatment, at the point of initial diagnosis, peripheral blood was collected.

Unmatched junction bases numbered 7, after V lost 5 bases and J lost 5 bases. Germline CDR1 is MNHNY and CDR2 is SVGAGI (reference sequence). This CDR3 comprises 16 residues. There are many counts of this clonotype. RNA transcripts yielded amplified TCR beta CDR3 regions. Initially, a first-round RT-PCR of the TCR CDR3 employed the HTBI primer set. TCRdb re-called the multiplex PCR reads through MiXCR, storing one row per CDR3 protein. The sample yields around 55,000 distinct CDR3 sequences, roughly 50% seen once. This clonotype was obtained from a woman aged 50 to 65 with Graves' ophthalmopathy. The sequenced material came from blood. The chain has TRBV6-6 and TRBJ2-5, with 14 bases matching TRBD2. The CDR3, as DNA: TGTGCCAGCAGTCGACTAGCGGGGGGGCCAGGGGAGACCCAGTACTTC. The encoded protein is CASSRLAGGPGETQYF.